The 20 T cell receptor beta chains listed next were all sequenced from one sample in a study of breast tumors, draining lymph nodes, adjacent tissues. TCRdb re-called the multiplex PCR reads through MiXCR, storing one row per CDR3 protein. The sample lists 50,000 to 75,000 distinct CDR3 sequences, 57% occurring once. Material: breast tumor tissue. These receptors originate from a female donor with breast cancer. Some clones in this sample may be carry-over from other donors' samples.

The genes are TRBV20-1 and TRBJ2-7, with TRBD2 matching over 8 bases. Per germline, CDR1 DFQATT and CDR2 SNEGSKA (reference sequence). V dropped 7 bases and J dropped 2; count of bases not matched to a gene: 7. The CDR3 contains 13 residues. The CDR3 reads CSVQAGATYEQYF. Here the CDR3 DNA reads TGCAGTGTACAAGCGGGAGCGACCTACGAGCAGTACTTC.

The V and J genes are TRBV24-1 and TRBJ1-2; D gene unclear. Germline assignment: CDR1 KGHDR and CDR2 SFDVKD. V was cut by 3 bases and J by 5 bases, with 12 bases left in between. The CDR3 has 14 residues. Here the CDR3 DNA reads TGTGCCACCAGTGATGGGAACAGAAGATATGGCTACACCTTC. This gives the protein CATSDGNRRYGYTF.

The chain is built from TRBV29-1 and TRBJ1-2; 8 nucleotides agree with TRBD1. V lost 6 bases, J lost 4 bases, and 7 bases stayed unmatched. The CDR3 loop spans 13 amino acids. Germline loops: CDR1 SQVTM, CDR2 ANQGSEA. As DNA, the CDR3 is TGCAGCGTCTTCGGACAGGGAGCCTATGGCTACACCTTC. Its protein is CSVFGQGAYGYTF.

The chain employs TRBV6-2 or TRBV6-3 and TRBJ2-3; the D is unclear. Trimming took 2 bases from V and 2 from J, leaving 11 bases between them. CDR1 MNHEY and CDR2 SVGEGT come from the germline V gene. This CDR3 is built from 15 residues. CDR3 nucleotides: TGTGCCAGCAGTTACGATCTAGAAAACACAGATACGCAGTATTTT. Translation gives CASSYDLENTDTQYF.

V is TRBV14 and J is TRBJ2-3; the match to TRBD2 covers 12 bases. The CDR3 is 20 residues long. The V gene's germline CDR1 is SGHDN and CDR2 FVKESK. V shed 0 bases and J 2 bases; nucleotides not matched to a gene: 12. CDR3 sequence (DNA): TGTGCCAGCAGCCAAGATCTTAGACTAGCGGGAGTGGACCCCACAGATACGCAGTATTTT. This gives the protein CASSQDLRLAGVDPTDTQYF.

In this sample, this clonotype turned up many times. The chain couples TRBV6-5 to TRBJ2-7; no clear D gene. Trimming pared 6 bases from V and 2 bases from J, leaving 14 bases between. Germline loops: CDR1 MNHEY, CDR2 SVGAGI. The CDR3 runs 14 residues. The CDR3, as DNA: TGTGCCAGCAGACCCCCGCGCCCTCCCTACGAGCAGTACTTC. Translation: CASRPPRPPYEQYF.

V usage is TRBV5-6 and J usage is TRBJ2-7; D is unclear. Germline CDR1 reads SGHDT; CDR2 reads YYEEEE. Trimming cost V 0 bases and J 0 bases, with 13 bases left between them. The CDR3 consists of 16 residues. The CDR3: CASSLGAQLLSYEQYF. The DNA of the CDR3 is TGTGCCAGCAGCTTGGGAGCGCAACTGCTCTCCTACGAGCAGTACTTC.

This clonotype was counted at least ten times. An end of the junction does not agree with germline; a read error may underlie this. The genes are TRBV6-6 and TRBJ1-2; 12 bases line up with TRBD1. This CDR3 spans 15 amino acids. CDR1 and CDR2 from the germline V gene are MNHNY and SVGAGI (reference sequence). The CDR3 region is CASSHSGQGASGYTF. CDR3 bases: TGTGCCAGCAGTCACTCGGGACAGGGGGCGAGCGGCTACACCTTC.

This clonotype has at least ten counts. A much more abundant neighbour one base away suggests this may be a read error. The rearrangement links TRBV13 to TRBJ1-2; a weak D match, TRBD1 (5 bases). The V end was cut by 5 bases, the J end by 7 bases, with 11 bases between. The CDR3 loop spans 12 amino acids. Germline V gene data show CDR1 as PRHDT and CDR2 as FYEKMQ (reference sequence). CDR3 loop: CASSRPGGGYTF. DNA of the CDR3: TGTGCCAGCAGCCGGCCCGGGGGTGGCTACACCTTC.

The chain employs TRBV20-1 and TRBJ1-5, with no clear D. Trimming took off 2 bases at V and 4 bases at J, with 9 bases between the two ends. Germline V gene sequence: CDR1 DFQATT, CDR2 SNEGSKA (reference sequence). This CDR3 has 13 amino acids. This chain's CDR3 is CSARSSPNQPQHF. The CDR3 nucleotides read TGCAGTGCTAGAAGTAGCCCTAATCAGCCCCAGCATTTT.

V and J are TRBV13 and TRBJ1-6; possible D gene TRBD1, 5 bases. CDR3 size: 13 residues. CDR1 and CDR2 (germline): PRHDT, FYEKMQ (reference sequence). Deletions cut 3 bases from V and 7 bases from J, with 7 bases between. CDR3 DNA sequence: TGTGCCAGCAGCTTCTCAGGGAATTCACCCCTCCACTTT. Translated: CASSFSGNSPLHF.

There are many counts of this clonotype. The rearrangement links TRBV12-3 or TRBV12-4 to TRBJ2-2, with D maybe TRBD2 (7 bases). Trimming took off 7 bases at V and 5 bases at J, with 11 bases between the two ends. The length of the CDR3 is 13 residues. The DNA of the CDR3 is TGTGCCAGCAAGGGGGGGTGGACCGGGGAGCTGTTTTTT. Translating gives CASKGGWTGELFF.

The chain joins TRBV5-6 to TRBJ2-7; no definite D call. Germline loops: CDR1 SGHDT, CDR2 YYEEEE. V shed 3 bases and J shed 5 bases, with 18 bases lying between them. There are 15 residues in the CDR3. In nucleotides, the CDR3 is TGTGCCAGCAGCTGGGTGACGGGCCTTCAGGACGAGCAGTACTTC. Its protein is CASSWVTGLQDEQYF.

To note about this clonotype: At one boundary the junction diverges from the germline segment, which might be a read error. J is TRBJ1-2 and V is TRBV9; D remains ambiguous. Per germline, CDR1 SGDLS and CDR2 YYNGEE. The CDR3 is 14 residues long. This chain's CDR3 is CASSVDDSNYGHTF. The DNA for the CDR3 is TGTGCCAGCAGCGTAGATGACTCTAACTATGGCCACACCTTC. The full variable domain, completed using reference TRBV9 and TRBJ1-2, is DSGVTQTPKHLITATGQRVTLRCSPRSGDLSVYWYQQSLDQGLQFLIQYYNGEERAKGNILERFSAQQFPDLHSELNLSSLELGDSALYFCASSVDDSNYGHTFGSGTRLTVV.

This clonotype was counted at least ten times. The genes are TRBV5-8 and TRBJ2-1, with 8 positions matching TRBD2. CDR3 length: 15 amino acids. Germline V gives CDR1 SGHTS, CDR2 YDEGEE. The V gene end was trimmed by 1 base and the J gene end by 8 bases; junction bases not matched to a gene: 8. Here the CDR3 reads CASSLWSGSTDEQFF. CDR3 in DNA: TGTGCCAGCAGCTTGTGGAGCGGGAGTACGGATGAGCAGTTCTTC.

This clonotype was picked up many times. This chain links TRBV15 with TRBJ2-4; D gene unclear. The ends were cut back, 4 bases at V and 0 bases at J, with 4 bases in the middle. The CDR3 is 13 residues long. The germline V gene encodes CDR1 LNHNV and CDR2 YYDKDF (reference sequence). The chain's CDR3 is CATSTEAKNIQYF. Written as DNA, the CDR3 is TGTGCCACCAGCACAGAAGCCAAAAACATTCAGTACTTC.

The chain links TRBV27 to TRBJ1-4; TRBD1 is a possible D gene (5 bases). Germline loops: CDR1 MNHEY, CDR2 SMNVEV (reference sequence). The CDR3 is 17 residues long. Trimming shortened V by 7 bases and J by 0 bases, and 18 bases separated the two germline ends. In DNA form, the CDR3 reads TGTGCCAGCACCACTGACAGAGTTTCTGCAACTAATGAAAAACTGTTTTTT. This sequence encodes CASTTDRVSATNEKLFF.

V is TRBV5-4 and J is TRBJ1-6; D possibly corresponds to TRBD1 (6 bases). V was trimmed by 3 bases and J by 4 bases, leaving 11 bases between them. Germline V lookup: CDR1 SGHNT, CDR2 YYREEE (reference sequence). The CDR3 has 15 amino acids. CDR3 in amino acids: CASSSNRGYNSPLHF. DNA of the CDR3: TGTGCCAGCAGCTCGAATAGGGGGTATAATTCACCCCTCCACTTT.

At least ten counts were recorded for this clonotype. The rearrangement links TRBV6-5 to TRBJ1-1; possibly TRBD1 for D (6 bases). Germline-derived CDR1 and CDR2 are MNHEY and SVGAGI. Trimming pared 6 bases from V and 5 bases from J, leaving 19 bases between. The CDR3 is 15 residues long. The CDR3 sequence: CASSRDRGGETEAFF. CDR3 nucleotide sequence: TGTGCCAGCAGCCGCGATCGGGGGGGCGAAACTGAAGCTTTCTTT.

Comments on this clonotype: One end of the junction does not line up with germline, which may come from a read error. V and J are TRBV4-1 and TRBJ1-6; D gene ambiguous. Germline CDR1 reads MGHRA; CDR2 reads YSYEKL. This CDR3 comprises 17 residues. In DNA form, the CDR3 reads TGCGCCAGCAGCCAGGACGCTGCGAGCTCCTATAATTCGCCCCTCCACTTT. Translation: CASSQDAASSYNSPLHF.